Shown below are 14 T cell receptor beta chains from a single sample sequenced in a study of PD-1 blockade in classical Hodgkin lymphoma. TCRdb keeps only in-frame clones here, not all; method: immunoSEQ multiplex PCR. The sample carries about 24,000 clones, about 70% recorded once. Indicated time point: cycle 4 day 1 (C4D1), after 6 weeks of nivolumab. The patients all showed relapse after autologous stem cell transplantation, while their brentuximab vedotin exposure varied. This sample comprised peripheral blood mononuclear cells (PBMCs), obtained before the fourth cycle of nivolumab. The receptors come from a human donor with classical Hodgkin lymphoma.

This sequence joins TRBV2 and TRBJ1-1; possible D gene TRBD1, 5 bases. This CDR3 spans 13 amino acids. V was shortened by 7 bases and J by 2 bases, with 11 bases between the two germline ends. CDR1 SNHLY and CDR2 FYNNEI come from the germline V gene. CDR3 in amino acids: CASNQGRNTEAFF. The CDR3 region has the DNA TGTGCCAGCAATCAGGGACGCAACACTGAAGCTTTCTTT.

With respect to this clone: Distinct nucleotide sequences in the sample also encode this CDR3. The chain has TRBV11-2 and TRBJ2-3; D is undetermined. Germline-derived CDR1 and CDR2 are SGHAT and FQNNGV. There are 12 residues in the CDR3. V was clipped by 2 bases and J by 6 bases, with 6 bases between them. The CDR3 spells CASSLSADTQYF. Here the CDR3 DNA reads TGTGCCAGCAGCTTAAGTGCGGATACGCAGTATTTT.

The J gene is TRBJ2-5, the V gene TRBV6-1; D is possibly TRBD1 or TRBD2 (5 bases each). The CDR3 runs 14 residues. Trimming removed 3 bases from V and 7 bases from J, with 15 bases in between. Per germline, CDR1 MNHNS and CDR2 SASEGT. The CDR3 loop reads CASSEVRGLWTQYF. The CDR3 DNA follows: TGTGCCAGCAGTGAGGTACGGGGCCTATGGACCCAGTACTTC.

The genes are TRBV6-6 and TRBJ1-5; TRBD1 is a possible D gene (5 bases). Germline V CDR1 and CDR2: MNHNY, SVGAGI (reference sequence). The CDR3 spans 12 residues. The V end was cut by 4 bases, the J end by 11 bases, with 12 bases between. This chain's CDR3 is CASSLAGRAQHF. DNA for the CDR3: TGTGCCAGCAGTTTAGCAGGGCGGGCCCAGCATTTT.

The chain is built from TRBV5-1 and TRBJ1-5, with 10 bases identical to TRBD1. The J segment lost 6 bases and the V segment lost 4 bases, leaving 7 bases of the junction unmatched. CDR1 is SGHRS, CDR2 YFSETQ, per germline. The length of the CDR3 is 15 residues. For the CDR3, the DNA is TGCGCCAGCAGCCCAATGACAGGGGGCGGTCAGCCCCAGCATTTT. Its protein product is CASSPMTGGGQPQHF.

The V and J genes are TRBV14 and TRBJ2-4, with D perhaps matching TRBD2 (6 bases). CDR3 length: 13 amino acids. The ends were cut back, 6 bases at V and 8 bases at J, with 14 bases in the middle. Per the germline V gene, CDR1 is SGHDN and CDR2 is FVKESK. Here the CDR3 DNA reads TGTGCCAGCAGACGACACTCGGGGGACATTCAGTACTTC. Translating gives CASRRHSGDIQYF.

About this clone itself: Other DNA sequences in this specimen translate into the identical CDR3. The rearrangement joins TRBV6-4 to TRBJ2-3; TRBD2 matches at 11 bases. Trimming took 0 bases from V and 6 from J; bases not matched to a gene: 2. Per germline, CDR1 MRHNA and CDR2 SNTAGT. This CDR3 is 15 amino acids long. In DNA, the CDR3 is TGTGCCAGCAGTGACTCTAGCGGGGGGGCGGATACGCAGTATTTT. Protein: CASSDSSGGADTQYF.

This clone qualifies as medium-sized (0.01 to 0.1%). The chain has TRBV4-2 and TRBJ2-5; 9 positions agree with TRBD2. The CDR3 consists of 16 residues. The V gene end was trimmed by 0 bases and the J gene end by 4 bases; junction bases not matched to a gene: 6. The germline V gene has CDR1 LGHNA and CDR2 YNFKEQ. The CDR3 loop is CASSQDIGAGGETQYF. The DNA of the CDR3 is TGTGCCAGCAGCCAAGATATTGGAGCGGGGGGAGAGACCCAGTACTTC.

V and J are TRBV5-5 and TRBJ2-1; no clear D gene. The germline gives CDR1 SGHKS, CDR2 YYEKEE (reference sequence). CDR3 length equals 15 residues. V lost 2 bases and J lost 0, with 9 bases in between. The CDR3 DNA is TGTGCCAGCAGCTTAGGCCCCAGCTCCTACAATGAGCAGTTCTTC. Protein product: CASSLGPSSYNEQFF. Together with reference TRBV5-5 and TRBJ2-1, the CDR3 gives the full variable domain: DAGVTQSPTHLIKTRGQQVTLRCSPISGHKSVSWYQQVLGQGPQFIFQYYEKEERGRGNFPDRFSARQFPNYSSELNVNALLLGDSALYLCASSLGPSSYNEQFFGPGTRLTVL.

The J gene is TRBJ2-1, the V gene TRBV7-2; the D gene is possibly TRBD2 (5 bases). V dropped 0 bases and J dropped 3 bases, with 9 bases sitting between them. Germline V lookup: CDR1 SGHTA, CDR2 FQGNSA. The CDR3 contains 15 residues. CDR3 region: CASSLAHGGYNEQFF. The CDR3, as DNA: TGTGCCAGCAGCTTAGCGCATGGAGGCTACAATGAGCAGTTCTTC.

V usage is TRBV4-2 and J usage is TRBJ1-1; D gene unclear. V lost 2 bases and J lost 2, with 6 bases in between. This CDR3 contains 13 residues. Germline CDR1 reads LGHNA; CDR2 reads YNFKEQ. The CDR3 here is CASSQRINTEAFF. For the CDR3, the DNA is TGTGCCAGCAGCCAACGGATCAACACTGAAGCTTTCTTT.

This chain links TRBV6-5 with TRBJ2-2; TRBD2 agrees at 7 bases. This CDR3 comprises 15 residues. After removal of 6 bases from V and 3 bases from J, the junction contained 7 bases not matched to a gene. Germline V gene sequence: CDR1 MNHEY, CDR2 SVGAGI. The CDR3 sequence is CASRTWGRDTGELFF. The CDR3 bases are TGTGCCAGCAGGACCTGGGGGAGGGACACCGGGGAGCTGTTTTTT.

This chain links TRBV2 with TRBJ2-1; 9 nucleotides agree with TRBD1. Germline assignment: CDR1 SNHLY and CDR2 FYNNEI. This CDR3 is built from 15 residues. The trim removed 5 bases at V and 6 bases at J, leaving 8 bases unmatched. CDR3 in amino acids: CASSMTGGLFNEQFF. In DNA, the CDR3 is TGTGCCAGCAGTATGACAGGGGGATTGTTCAATGAGCAGTTCTTC.

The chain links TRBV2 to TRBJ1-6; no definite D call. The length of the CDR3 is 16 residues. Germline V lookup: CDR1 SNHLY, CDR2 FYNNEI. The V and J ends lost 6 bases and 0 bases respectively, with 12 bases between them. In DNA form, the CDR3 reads TGTGCCAGCAGGTACGACAAGAGCTCCTATAATTCACCCCTCCACTTT. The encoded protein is CASRYDKSSYNSPLHF.